This entry lists 11 T cell receptor beta chains sequenced from one sample in a study of Ad26.COV2.S vaccination and SARS-CoV-2 variants. The assay was immunoSEQ multiplex PCR, and TCRdb's table has in-frame clones only and misses some. The sample records approximately 350,000 clones, about 80% being singletons. Treatment: about 20 received Ad26.COV2.S at low or high dose, single or two shots; about 5 received placebo; per-sample allocation not given. All samples were drawn on day 63, counting from the first vaccine or placebo injection. The material sequenced was peripheral blood, taken in a trial of Ad26.COV2.S vaccine versus placebo. The receptors were gathered from a person aged 18-60 years who received the Ad26.COV2.S COVID-19 vaccine or a placebo.

The chain carries TRBV21-1 and TRBJ2-1; the listed D gene, TRBD2, was not tested against the DNA. TRBV21-1 is described as a pseudogene. CDR3 length: 16 residues. The chain's CDR3 is CASSKRLLSSYNEQFF. In DNA form, the CDR3 reads TGTGCCAGCAGCAAACGACTCTTGAGCTCCTACAATGAGCAGTTCTTC.

This clone was detected once. This chain links TRBV6-5 with TRBJ1-4; D gene uncertain. Germline-derived CDR1 and CDR2 are MNHEY and SVGAGI. The CDR3 consists of 14 residues. Trimming pared 6 bases from V and 10 bases from J, leaving 18 bases between. CDR3 in DNA: TGTGCCAGCAGATCGGGAGGAGGTTGGGGAAAACTGTTTTTT. This encodes CASRSGGGWGKLFF.

This clone was counted a few times. The chain couples TRBV14 to TRBJ1-3, with D possibly TRBD1 on 5 matching bases. This CDR3 region has 17 residues. CDR1 and CDR2 from the germline V gene are SGHDN and FVKESK. Trimming removed 1 base from V and 0 bases from J, with 13 bases in between. The CDR3 DNA reads as TGTGCCAGCAGCCAAGTACACAGGCCATACTCTGGAAACACCATATATTTT. Its protein product is CASSQVHRPYSGNTIYF.

The rearrangement uses TRBV15 and TRBJ1-1; no firm D call. V lost 0 bases to trimming and J lost 11 bases, with 10 bases between them. Germline lookup yields CDR1 LNHNV and CDR2 YYDKDF (reference sequence). There are 12 residues in the CDR3. This chain's CDR3 is CATSREVSGAFF. The CDR3, as DNA: TGTGCCACCAGCAGAGAGGTATCCGGGGCTTTCTTT. Complete variable domain (other parts from reference TRBV15 and TRBJ1-1): DAMVIQNPRYQVTQFGKPVTLSCSQTLNHNVMYWYQQKSSQAPKLLFHYYDKDFNNEADTPDNFQSRRPNTSFCFLDIRSPGLGDTAMYLCATSREVSGAFFGQGTRLTVV.

The rearrangement joins TRBV7-6 to TRBJ1-1; D is perhaps TRBD1 (5 bases). From germline, CDR1 is SGHVS and CDR2 FNYEAQ. The V end lost 1 base, the J end lost 1 base, and 10 bases lay between the germline ends. This CDR3 is 15 amino acids long. CDR3 residues: CASSLGGLPNTEAFF. CDR3 in DNA: TGTGCCAGCAGCTTAGGGGGACTCCCGAACACTGAAGCTTTCTTT.

Details on this clone: Other DNA sequences in this specimen translate into the identical CDR3. The V gene is TRBV27, the J gene TRBJ1-2, with no clear D. The CDR3 contains 12 residues. Trimming cost V 0 bases and J 4 bases, with 3 bases left between them. CDR1 MNHEY and CDR2 SMNVEV come from the germline V gene (reference sequence). In DNA, the CDR3 is TGTGCCAGCAGTTTATCCGGCTATGGCTACACCTTC. Translating gives CASSLSGYGYTF.

The J gene is TRBJ1-6, the V gene TRBV2, with TRBD1 as a possible D gene (5 bases). CDR3 size: 15 residues. Deletions cut 3 bases from V and 7 bases from J, with 13 bases between. The germline V gene encodes CDR1 SNHLY and CDR2 FYNNEI. The CDR3 sequence: CASSDRGGANSPLHF. The CDR3 bases are TGTGCCAGCAGTGATAGGGGAGGAGCCAATTCACCCCTCCACTTT.

In DNA form, the CDR3 reads TGCGCCAGCAGCTCTGGAAACACCATATATTTT. Translation gives CASSSGNTIYF. This chain uses TRBV5-1 with TRBJ1-3; D gene ambiguous. Trimming removed 3 bases from V and 2 bases from J, with 0 bases in between. Germline lookup yields CDR1 SGHRS and CDR2 YFSETQ. This CDR3 has 11 residues.

This chain connects TRBV12-3 or TRBV12-4 to TRBJ1-2; 7 nucleotides agree with TRBD1. The CDR3 has 12 amino acids. Trimming cost V 5 bases and J 12 bases; bases outside gene matches: 9. The CDR3, as DNA: TGTGCCAGCAGTCGGGACAGCCGGAGTAACACCTTC. It translates to CASSRDSRSNTF.

The chain joins TRBV7-8 to TRBJ2-7; TRBD1 agrees at 7 bases. The V gene's germline CDR1 is SGHVS and CDR2 FQNEAQ. The V segment lost 5 bases and the J segment 0 bases; nucleotides outside the gene matches: 4. CDR3 length: 14 residues. In DNA, the CDR3 is TGTGCCAGCAGCCTGAGGGACAGCTCCTACGAGCAGTACTTC. Translation gives CASSLRDSSYEQYF.

The gene calls are TRBV2 and TRBJ2-3; 7 nucleotides line up with TRBD2. Germline CDR1 is SNHLY and CDR2 is FYNNEI. V was clipped by 3 bases and J by 10 bases; unmatched bases: 10. The CDR3 extends over 14 amino acids. The CDR3 DNA reads TGTGCCAGCAGTGATCGCGTACCGGGGAGGGCGCAGTATTTT. The encoded protein is CASSDRVPGRAQYF.